These 23 T cell receptor beta chains share one sample of origin, sequenced in a study of shared clonotypes between healthy human individuals (dated by TCRdb to between 2020 and 2021). Library preparation used the immunoSEQ multiplex PCR assay. TCRdb's version of the immuneACCESS table is confined to in-frame rearrangements and falls short of the full clone set. An unresolved V gene accounts for under half of the shortfall where checked; the remainder is of unknown origin. This sample has some 530,000 clones in its table, and roughly 80% of those were observed once. The ten largest clones capture over 9.5% of the sample. What was sequenced was PBMCs. These receptor sequences come from a woman in her thirties or forties in good health. Some clones in this sample may be carry-over from other donors' samples.

On this clone: A far larger clone is off by one base, so a read error is likely. In the same sample, other DNA sequences code for this CDR3. The CDR3 is CASSLAYGSGFGEKLFF. In DNA form, the CDR3 reads TGTGCCAGCAGCTTAGCCTACGGGTCTGGGTTCGGGGAAAAACTGTTTTTT. V and J are TRBV11-2 and TRBJ1-4; D not certain. The CDR3 loop spans 17 amino acids. Trimming shortened V by 1 base and J by 8 bases, and 20 bases separated the two germline ends. Germline V gene sequence: CDR1 SGHAT, CDR2 FQNNGV. Based on the CDR3 plus reference TRBV11-2 and TRBJ1-4, the full variable domain is EAGVAQSPRYKIIEKRQSVAFWCNPISGHATLYWYQQILGQGPKLLIQFQNNGVVDDSQLPKDRFSAERLKGVDSTLKIQPAKLEDSAVYLCASSLAYGSGFGEKLFFGSGTQLSVL.

The J gene is TRBJ2-3, the V gene TRBV2, with 10 bases lining up with TRBD1. The length of the CDR3 is 14 residues. Germline V gene lookup returns CDR1 SNHLY and CDR2 FYNNEI. V shed 4 bases, J shed 3 bases, and the junction held 1 base outside the gene matches. This CDR3 reads CASSGQGATDTQYF. The CDR3 nucleotides read TGTGCCAGCAGTGGACAGGGGGCGACAGATACGCAGTATTTT.

The genes are TRBV5-6 and TRBJ1-5; D unclear. CDR3 size: 14 residues. CDR1 and CDR2 (germline): SGHDT, YYEEEE. The ends were cut back, 1 base at V and 2 bases at J, with 7 bases in the middle. CDR3 nucleotides: TGTGCCAGCAGCTTGTATTGGGGCAATCAGCCCCAGCATTTT. This sequence encodes CASSLYWGNQPQHF.

Points on this clone: A far more abundant clone sits one base away, making this likely a read error. This rearrangement joins TRBV5-4 to TRBJ1-4; 8 nucleotides match TRBD1. In germline, CDR1 is SGHNT, CDR2 YYREEE (reference sequence). CDR3 length: 14 residues. This CDR3 reads CASSSGQGYEKLLF. The CDR3 region has the DNA TGTGCCAGCAGCTCAGGACAGGGATATGAAAAACTGCTTTTT.

A remark on this clone: Other DNA sequences in this sample translate to the same CDR3. The CDR3: CASSVAGANEKLFF. The DNA of the CDR3 is TGTGCCAGCAGCGTCGCAGGGGCTAATGAAAAACTGTTTTTT. The chain couples TRBV9 to TRBJ1-4; TRBD1 is a possible D gene (6 bases). Trimming left V 2 bases short and J 3 bases short, with 8 bases between. From germline, CDR1 is SGDLS and CDR2 YYNGEE. The CDR3 spans 14 residues.

The rearrangement joins TRBV5-1 to TRBJ1-4; D is perhaps TRBD1 (6 bases). The CDR3 sequence is 15 residues long. V gave up 4 bases and J gave up 4 bases, with 14 bases separating them. CDR1 and CDR2 (germline): SGHRS, YFSETQ. The CDR3 is CASSEQGLGNEKLFF. Here the CDR3 DNA reads TGCGCCAGCAGCGAACAGGGATTGGGTAATGAAAAACTGTTTTTT.

Notes on this clone: A far larger clone is only one base removed, so a read error is likely. This chain uses TRBV28 with TRBJ2-2; 11 bases line up with TRBD1. The CDR3 extends over 16 amino acids. Germline CDR1 and CDR2: MDHEN and SYDVKM. CDR3 DNA sequence: TGTACCAGCAGCCCGGACAGGGGGCTTCCCACCGGGGAGCTGTTTTTT. Amino acids: CTSSPDRGLPTGELFF.

The chain carries TRBV2 and TRBJ2-1; TRBD2 matches 8 bases. Germline CDR1 and CDR2: SNHLY and FYNNEI. CDR3 size: 19 residues. V trimming: 6 bases; J trimming: 7 bases; junction bases outside the gene matches: 23. The CDR3: CASSALWGDAGGAENEQFF. For the CDR3, the DNA is TGTGCCAGCAGCGCGCTTTGGGGTGACGCGGGAGGTGCGGAGAATGAGCAGTTCTTC.

The V call is TRBV7-9, the J call TRBJ1-1; unclear D gene. Germline CDR1 reads SEHNR; CDR2 reads FQNEAQ (reference sequence). V lost 1 base and J 1 base, leaving 7 bases between the germline ends. The CDR3 has 14 residues. The CDR3 loop is CASSLGHQNTEAFF. The CDR3 bases are TGTGCCAGCAGCTTAGGACATCAGAACACTGAAGCTTTCTTT.

About this clone: A much larger clone differs by one base, so this may be a read error. The sample contains more than one DNA sequence encoding this CDR3. The chain combines TRBV7-8 with TRBJ2-1; 7 nucleotides align to TRBD2. CDR1 is SGHVS and CDR2 is FQNEAQ in the germline V gene. V dropped 9 bases and J dropped 8; count of bases not matched to a gene: 19. The CDR3 totals 16 residues. CDR3 residues: CASSPTAGIRRDEQFF. The CDR3 DNA is TGTGCCAGTAGCCCCACAGCGGGAATCCGTCGCGATGAGCAGTTCTTC.

This rearrangement joins TRBV7-3 to TRBJ2-6, with 7 bases lining up with TRBD2. Trimming removed 2 bases from V and 2 bases from J; junction bases left unmatched: 3. This CDR3 comprises 16 residues. CDR1 SGHTA and CDR2 FQGTGA come from the germline V gene. The CDR3 DNA reads TGTGCCAGCAGCTTAGATGGGACTACTGGGGCCAACGTCCTGACTTTC. Translation gives CASSLDGTTGANVLTF.

About this clone: It differs at one base from a far larger clone, so likely a read error. Because the CDR3's place on the DNA is in doubt, the DNA is left out and the CDR3 is given as listed by TCRdb. This chain links TRBV9 with TRBJ2-1; the D call TRBD2 from the table was never checked on the DNA. Ends included, the CDR3 has 19 residues. Germline CDR1 reads SGDLS; CDR2 reads YYNGEE. The CDR3 sequence is CASSVGWGASGKSYNEQLF.

The genes are TRBV2 and TRBJ2-5; TRBD1 or TRBD2 may be the D gene (6 bases each). V was pared by 4 bases and J by 2 bases, with 14 bases between. Germline values: CDR1 SNHLY, CDR2 FYNNEI. The CDR3 runs 15 residues. The CDR3 DNA reads TGTGCCAGCAGTGCCCCCAGGAGGGGGCAAGAGACCCAGTACTTC. This gives the protein CASSAPRRGQETQYF.

This chain joins TRBV4-3 and TRBJ1-4; unclear D gene. Trimming left V 0 bases short and J 8 bases short, with 16 bases between. The CDR3 has 16 residues. The germline V gene has CDR1 LGHNA and CDR2 YSLEER. The CDR3 region is CASSQEGQGSGEKLFF. The CDR3 bases are TGCGCCAGCAGCCAAGAAGGGCAAGGGAGTGGCGAAAAACTGTTTTTT.

The rearrangement joins TRBV27 to TRBJ1-2; unclear D gene. The CDR3 totals 15 residues. CDR1 is MNHEY, CDR2 SMNVEV, per germline (reference sequence). Trimming pared 0 bases from V and 0 bases from J, leaving 8 bases between. The chain's CDR3 is CASSLSGTANYGYTF. DNA for the CDR3: TGTGCCAGCAGTTTATCGGGCACCGCTAACTATGGCTACACCTTC.

The chain links TRBV2 to TRBJ2-3; TRBD2 matches 10 bases. The V gene end was trimmed by 8 bases and the J gene end by 4 bases; junction bases not matched to a gene: 3. This CDR3 has 13 amino acids. Germline loops: CDR1 SNHLY, CDR2 FYNNEI. The CDR3 region is CASAGLAADTQYF. Here the CDR3 DNA reads TGTGCCAGCGCCGGACTAGCGGCAGATACGCAGTATTTT.

This clone appeared many times. This specimen includes other DNA sequences encoding the same CDR3. The V call is TRBV4-2, the J call TRBJ1-5, with D hard to call. This CDR3 spans 17 amino acids. V lost 0 bases, J lost 5 bases, and 17 bases lay in between. From germline, CDR1 is LGHNA and CDR2 YNFKEQ. CDR3 in DNA: TGTGCCAGCAGCCAAGATTTAGGTATGGGTTCTTATCAGCCCCAGCATTTT. Translating it yields CASSQDLGMGSYQPQHF.

The chain is built from TRBV19 and TRBJ1-1; D is unclear. V was cut by 5 bases and J by 2 bases, with 12 bases left in between. This CDR3 is 14 amino acids long. From germline, CDR1 is LNHDA and CDR2 SQIVND (reference sequence). In DNA, the CDR3 is TGTGCCAGTAGTGTGTCCGGGGAAAACACTGAAGCTTTCTTT. It encodes CASSVSGENTEAFF.

The chain combines TRBV23-1 with TRBJ2-1; D may be TRBD1 (7 bases). TRBV23-1 is annotated as an ORF whose role is uncertain. The CDR3 runs to 18 residues. Trimming took 4 bases from V and 5 from J, leaving 24 bases between them. The CDR3 region has the DNA TGCGCCAGCAGTCCATTCCCTGACAGGGAGGCTAAGAACAATGAGCAGTTCTTC. Translation gives CASSPFPDREAKNNEQFF.

V gene TRBV2 combines with J gene TRBJ2-2; TRBD1 matches at 8 bases. In germline, CDR1 is SNHLY, CDR2 FYNNEI. Unmatched junction bases numbered 2, after V lost 6 bases and J lost 5 bases. CDR3 length: 13 residues. CDR3 in amino acids: CASSDRGTGELFF. The CDR3 region has the DNA TGTGCCAGCAGCGACAGGGGAACCGGGGAGCTGTTTTTT.

Concerning this clone: This likely stems from a read error, as it lies one base from a far larger clone. V and J are TRBV29-1 and TRBJ2-1, with D hard to call. The CDR3 covers 15 residues. Per the germline V gene, CDR1 is SQVTM and CDR2 is ANQGSEA. The ends were cut back, 1 base at V and 4 bases at J, with 14 bases in the middle. In DNA form, the CDR3 reads TGCAGCGTTGAAGTGCTAGTGGGATTGTACAATGAGCAGTTCTTC. Translating gives CSVEVLVGLYNEQFF.

The V and J genes are TRBV5-1 and TRBJ2-7, with TRBD2 matching over 8 bases. Germline V CDR1 and CDR2: SGHRS, YFSETQ. V gave up 4 bases and J gave up 3 bases; unmatched junction bases: 12. The CDR3 has 16 amino acids. CDR3 sequence reads: CASSARTSSPDYEQYF. CDR3 DNA: TGCGCCAGCAGCGCCCGGACTAGCTCCCCCGACTACGAGCAGTACTTC.

This chain joins TRBV2 and TRBJ1-2; D call uncertain. The CDR3 extends over 15 amino acids. Germline CDR1 and CDR2: SNHLY and FYNNEI. V was shortened by 11 bases and J by 1 base, with 20 bases between the two germline ends. CDR3 loop: CASLGVSNINYGYTF. For the CDR3, the DNA is TGTGCCTCCCTCGGAGTATCGAACATTAACTATGGCTACACCTTC. The complete variable domain, with remaining parts taken from reference TRBV2 and TRBJ1-2, reads EPEVTQTPSHQVTQMGQEVILRCVPISNHLYFYWYRQILGQKVEFLVSFYNNEISEKSEIFDDQFSVERPDGSNFTLKIRSTKLEDSAMYFCASLGVSNINYGYTFGSGTRLTVV.